This TCR beta chain was captured by sequencing in a study of T-cell reconstitution after alpha-beta-depleted transplantation in children (dated by TCRdb to 2015 to 2016). Regarding the complete study: The study quantitatively tracked T-cell immune reconstitution after TCRalphabeta/CD19-depleted allogeneic hematopoietic cell transplantation in children using TCR repertoire profiling.

This clonotype appeared many times. This receptor's antigen is unknown. Base qualities are missing; no much larger clone stands one base away. Preparation of the library involved PCR. Instrument used: Illumina HiSeq 2500. To normalize quantification of the TCRbeta repertoire, the TCR libraries were built with molecular barcoding that relied on unique molecular identifiers. TCRdb reanalyzed the raw reads on its own, using fastp at Q25 for trimming and MiXCR for clone calling, and kept in-frame beta chains. Entries that share a CDR3 protein sequence are merged under the most common genes and DNA. For this sample there are more than 150,000 distinct CDR3 sequences; roughly 7.5% appear just once. The ten largest clones add up to around 2.7% of the sample. The germline V gene (reference sequence) sets CDR1 to LGHDT and CDR2 to YNNKEL. From the cysteine through the phenylalanine, the CDR3 covers 15 amino acids. Only CDR3 DNA is held: 45 bases, read in frame from base 1. Deletion took 3 bases off V and 2 bases off J, with a span of 11 bases between the germline ends.

This sequence originates from a human donor who donated a stem cell graft to a child with Wiskott-Aldrich syndrome. The specimen was PBMCs from the stem cell graft donor, collected from the stem cell graft. The chain joins TRBV3-1 to TRBJ2-1; the D gene may be TRBD1 or TRBD2, since each aligns over 5 bases. The DNA sequence is as follows: TGTGCCAGCAGCCAGGGACCAAGAACCTACAATGAGCAGTTCTTC. It codes for CASSQGPRTYNEQFF.